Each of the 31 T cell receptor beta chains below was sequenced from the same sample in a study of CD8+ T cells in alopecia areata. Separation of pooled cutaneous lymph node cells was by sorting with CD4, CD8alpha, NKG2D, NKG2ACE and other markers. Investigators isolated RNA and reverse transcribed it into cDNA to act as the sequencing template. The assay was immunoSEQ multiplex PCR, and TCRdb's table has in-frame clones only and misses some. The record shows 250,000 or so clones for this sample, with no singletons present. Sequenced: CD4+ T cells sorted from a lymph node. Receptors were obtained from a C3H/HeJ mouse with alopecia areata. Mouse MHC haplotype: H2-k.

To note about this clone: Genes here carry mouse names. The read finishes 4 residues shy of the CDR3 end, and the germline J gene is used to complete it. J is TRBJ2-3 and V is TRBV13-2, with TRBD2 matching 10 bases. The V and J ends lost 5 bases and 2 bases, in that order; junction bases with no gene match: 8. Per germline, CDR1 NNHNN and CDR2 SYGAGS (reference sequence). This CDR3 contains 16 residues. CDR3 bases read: TGTGCCAGCGGAACTTCTGGGGGGGCGTCTGCAGAA. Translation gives CASGTSGGASAE. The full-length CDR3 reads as CASGTSGGASAETLYF.

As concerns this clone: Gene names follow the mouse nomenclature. The CDR3 DNA, read in part, is TGTGCCAGCAGTGTCCGGGACAGAAACACCGGG. It translates to CASSVRDRNTG. In full, the CDR3 is CASSVRDRNTGQLYF. The genes are TRBV13-3 and TRBJ2-2; 7 bases agree with TRBD1. The read comes to an end 4 residues before the CDR3 does, leaving the germline J gene to fill in the end. The trim removed 3 bases at V and 1 base at J, leaving 3 bases unmatched. Germline CDR1 is NNHDY and CDR2 is SYVADS. This CDR3 is 15 amino acids long.

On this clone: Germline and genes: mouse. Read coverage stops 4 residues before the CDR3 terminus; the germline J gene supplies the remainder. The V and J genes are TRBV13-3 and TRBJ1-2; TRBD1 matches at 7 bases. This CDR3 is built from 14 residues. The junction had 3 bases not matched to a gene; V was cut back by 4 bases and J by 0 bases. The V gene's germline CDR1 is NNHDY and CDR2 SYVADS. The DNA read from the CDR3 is TGTGCCAGCAGTCTACAGGGGACAAACTCC. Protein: CASSLQGTNS. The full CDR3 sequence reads CASSLQGTNSDYTF.

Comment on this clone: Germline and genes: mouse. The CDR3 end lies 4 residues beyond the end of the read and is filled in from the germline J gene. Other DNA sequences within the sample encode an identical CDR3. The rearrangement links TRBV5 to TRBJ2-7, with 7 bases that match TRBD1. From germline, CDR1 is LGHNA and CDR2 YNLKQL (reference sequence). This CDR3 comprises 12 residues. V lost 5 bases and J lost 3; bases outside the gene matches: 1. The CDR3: CASSNRGYEQYF. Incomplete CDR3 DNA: TGTGCCAGCAGCAACAGGGGCTAT.

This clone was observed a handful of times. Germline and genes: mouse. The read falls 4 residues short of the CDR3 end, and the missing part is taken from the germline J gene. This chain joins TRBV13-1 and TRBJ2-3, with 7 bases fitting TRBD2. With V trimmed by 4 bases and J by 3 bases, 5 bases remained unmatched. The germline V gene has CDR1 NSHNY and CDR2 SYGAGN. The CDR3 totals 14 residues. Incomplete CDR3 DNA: TGTGCCAGCAGTACCTCGGGGGGGGCAGAA. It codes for CASSTSGGAE. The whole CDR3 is CASSTSGGAETLYF.

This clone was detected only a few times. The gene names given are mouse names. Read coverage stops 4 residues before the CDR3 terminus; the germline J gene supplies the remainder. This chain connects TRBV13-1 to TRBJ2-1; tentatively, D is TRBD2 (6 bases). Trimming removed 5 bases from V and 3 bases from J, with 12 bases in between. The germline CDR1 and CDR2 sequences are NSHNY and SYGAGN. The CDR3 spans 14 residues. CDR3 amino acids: CASSSSGGYAEQFF. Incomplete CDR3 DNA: TGTGCCAGCAGCTCCTCGGGGGGCTATGCT.

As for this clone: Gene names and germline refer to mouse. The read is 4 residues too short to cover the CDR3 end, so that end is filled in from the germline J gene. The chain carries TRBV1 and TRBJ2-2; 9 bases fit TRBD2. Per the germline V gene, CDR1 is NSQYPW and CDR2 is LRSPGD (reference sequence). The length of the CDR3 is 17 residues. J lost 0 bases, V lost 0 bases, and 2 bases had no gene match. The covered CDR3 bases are TGCACCTGCAGTGCAGACTGGGGGGGGTCAAACACCGGG. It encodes CTCSADWGGSNTG. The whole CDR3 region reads CTCSADWGGSNTGQLYF.

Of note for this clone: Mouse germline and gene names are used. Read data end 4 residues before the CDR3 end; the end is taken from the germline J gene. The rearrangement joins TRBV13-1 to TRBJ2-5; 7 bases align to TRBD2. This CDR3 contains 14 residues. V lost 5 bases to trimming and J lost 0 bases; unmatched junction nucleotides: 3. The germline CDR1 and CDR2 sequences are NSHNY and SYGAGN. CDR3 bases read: TGTGCCAGCAGCCTCTGGGGGAACCAAGAC. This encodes CASSLWGNQD. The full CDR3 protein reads CASSLWGNQDTQYF.

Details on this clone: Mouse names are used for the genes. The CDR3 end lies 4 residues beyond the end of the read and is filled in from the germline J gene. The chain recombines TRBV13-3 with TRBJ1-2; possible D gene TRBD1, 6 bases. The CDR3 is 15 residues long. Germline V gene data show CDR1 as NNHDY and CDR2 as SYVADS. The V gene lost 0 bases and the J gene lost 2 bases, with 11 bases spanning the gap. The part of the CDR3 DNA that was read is TGTGCCAGCAGTGATGGGGGGGCGCGGAACTCC. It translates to CASSDGGARNS. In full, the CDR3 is CASSDGGARNSDYTF.

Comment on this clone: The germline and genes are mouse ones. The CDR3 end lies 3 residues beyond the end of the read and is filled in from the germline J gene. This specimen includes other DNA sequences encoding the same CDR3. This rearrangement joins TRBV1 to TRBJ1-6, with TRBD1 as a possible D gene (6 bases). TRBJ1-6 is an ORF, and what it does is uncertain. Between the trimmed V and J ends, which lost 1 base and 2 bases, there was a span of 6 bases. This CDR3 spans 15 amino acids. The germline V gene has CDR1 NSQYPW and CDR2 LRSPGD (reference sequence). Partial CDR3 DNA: TGCACCTGCAGTGCAGGGGGGCCCTATAATTCGCCC. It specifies CTCSAGGPYNSP. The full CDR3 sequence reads CTCSAGGPYNSPLYF.

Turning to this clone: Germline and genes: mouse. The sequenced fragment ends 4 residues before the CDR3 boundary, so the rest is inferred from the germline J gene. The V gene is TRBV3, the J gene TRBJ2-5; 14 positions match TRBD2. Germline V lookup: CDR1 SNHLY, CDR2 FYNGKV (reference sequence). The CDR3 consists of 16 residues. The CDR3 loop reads CASSIGTGGAEDTQYF. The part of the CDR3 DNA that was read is TGTGCCAGCAGCATTGGGACTGGGGGGGCTGAAGAC.

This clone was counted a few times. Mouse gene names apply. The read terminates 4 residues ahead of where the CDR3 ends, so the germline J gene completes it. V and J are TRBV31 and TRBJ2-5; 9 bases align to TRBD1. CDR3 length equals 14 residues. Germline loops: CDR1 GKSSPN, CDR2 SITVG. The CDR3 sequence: CAWSLVGTGDTQYF. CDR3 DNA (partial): TGTGCCTGGAGTCTAGTAGGGACAGGGGAC.

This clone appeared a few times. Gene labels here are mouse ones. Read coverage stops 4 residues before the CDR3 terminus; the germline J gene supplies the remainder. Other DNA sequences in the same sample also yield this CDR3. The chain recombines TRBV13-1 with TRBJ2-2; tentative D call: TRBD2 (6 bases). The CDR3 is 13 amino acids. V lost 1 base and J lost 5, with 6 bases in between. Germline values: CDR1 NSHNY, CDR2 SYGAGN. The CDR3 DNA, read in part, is TGTGCCAGCAGTGATACTGGGACCGGG. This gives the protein CASSDTGTG. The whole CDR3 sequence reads CASSDTGTGQLYF.

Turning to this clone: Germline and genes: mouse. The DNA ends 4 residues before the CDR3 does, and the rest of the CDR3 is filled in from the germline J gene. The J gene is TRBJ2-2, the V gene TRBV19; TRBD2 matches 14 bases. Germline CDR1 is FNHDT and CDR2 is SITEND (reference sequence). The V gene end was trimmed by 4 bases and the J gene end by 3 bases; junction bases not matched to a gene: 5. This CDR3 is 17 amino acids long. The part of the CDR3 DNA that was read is TGTGCCAGCAGTCCCCCGGGACTGGGGGGGCACACCGGG. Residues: CASSPPGLGGHTG. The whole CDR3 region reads CASSPPGLGGHTGQLYF.

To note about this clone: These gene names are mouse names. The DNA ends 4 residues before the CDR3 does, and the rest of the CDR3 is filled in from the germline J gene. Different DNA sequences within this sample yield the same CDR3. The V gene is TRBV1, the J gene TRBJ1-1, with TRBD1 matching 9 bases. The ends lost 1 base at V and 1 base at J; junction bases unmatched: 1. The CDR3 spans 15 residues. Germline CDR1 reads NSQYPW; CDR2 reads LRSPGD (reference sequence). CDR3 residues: CTCSAAQGANTEVFF. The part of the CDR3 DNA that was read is TGCACCTGCAGTGCAGCACAGGGGGCGAACACA.

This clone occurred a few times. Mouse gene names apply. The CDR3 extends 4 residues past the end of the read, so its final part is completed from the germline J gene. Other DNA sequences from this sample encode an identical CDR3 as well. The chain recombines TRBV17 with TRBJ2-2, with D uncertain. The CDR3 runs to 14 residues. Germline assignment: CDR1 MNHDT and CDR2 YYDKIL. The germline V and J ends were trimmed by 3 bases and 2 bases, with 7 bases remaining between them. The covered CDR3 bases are TGTGCTAGCAGTAGGTTGGGTAACACCGGG. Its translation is CASSRLGNTG. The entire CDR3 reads CASSRLGNTGQLYF.

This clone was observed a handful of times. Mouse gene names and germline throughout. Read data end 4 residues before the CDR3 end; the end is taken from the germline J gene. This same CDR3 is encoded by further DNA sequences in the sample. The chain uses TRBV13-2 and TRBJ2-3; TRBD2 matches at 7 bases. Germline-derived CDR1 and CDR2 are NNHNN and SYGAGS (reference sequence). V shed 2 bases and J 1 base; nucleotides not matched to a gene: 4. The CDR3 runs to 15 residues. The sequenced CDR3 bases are TGTGCCAGCGGTGAGCGACTGGGAGGTGCAGAA. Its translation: CASGERLGGAE. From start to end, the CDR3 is CASGERLGGAETLYF.

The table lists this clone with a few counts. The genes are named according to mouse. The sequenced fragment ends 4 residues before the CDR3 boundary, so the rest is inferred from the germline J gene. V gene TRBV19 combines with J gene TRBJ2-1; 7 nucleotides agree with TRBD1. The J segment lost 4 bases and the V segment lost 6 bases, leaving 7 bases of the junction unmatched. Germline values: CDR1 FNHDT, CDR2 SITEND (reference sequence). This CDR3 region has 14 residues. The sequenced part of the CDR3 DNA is TGTGCCAGCACCGCCGGGACAGAATATGCT. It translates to CASTAGTEYA. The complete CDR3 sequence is CASTAGTEYAEQFF. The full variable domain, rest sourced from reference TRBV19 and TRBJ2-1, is GGIITQTPKFLIGQEGQKLTLKCQQNFNHDTMYWYRQDSGKGLRLIYYSITENDLQKGDLSEGYDASREKKSSFSLTVTSAQKNEMAVFLCASTAGTEYAEQFFGPGTRLTVL.

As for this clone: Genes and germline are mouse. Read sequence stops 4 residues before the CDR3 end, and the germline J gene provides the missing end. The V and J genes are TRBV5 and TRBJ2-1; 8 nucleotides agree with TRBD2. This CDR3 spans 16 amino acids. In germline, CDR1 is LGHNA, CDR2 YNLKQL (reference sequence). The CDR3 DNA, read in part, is TGTGCCAGCAGCCAAGATTGGGGGGGGCGCGGGGCT. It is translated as CASSQDWGGRGA. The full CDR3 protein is CASSQDWGGRGAEQFF.

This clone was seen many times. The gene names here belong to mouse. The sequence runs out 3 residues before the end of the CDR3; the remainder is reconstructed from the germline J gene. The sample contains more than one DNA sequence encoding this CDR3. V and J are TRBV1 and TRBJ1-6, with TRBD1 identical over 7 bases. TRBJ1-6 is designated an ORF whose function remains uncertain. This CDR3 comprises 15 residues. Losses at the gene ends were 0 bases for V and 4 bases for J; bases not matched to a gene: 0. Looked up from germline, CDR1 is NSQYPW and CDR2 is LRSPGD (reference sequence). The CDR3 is CTCSAEGQYNSPLYF. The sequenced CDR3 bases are TGCACCTGCAGTGCAGAGGGACAGTATAATTCGCCC.

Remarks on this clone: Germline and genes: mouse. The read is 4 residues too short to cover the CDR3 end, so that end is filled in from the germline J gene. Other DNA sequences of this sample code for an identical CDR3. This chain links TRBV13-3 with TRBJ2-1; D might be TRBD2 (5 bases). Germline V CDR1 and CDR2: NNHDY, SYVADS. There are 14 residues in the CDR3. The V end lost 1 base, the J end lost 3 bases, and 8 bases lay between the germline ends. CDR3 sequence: CASSDLGRYAEQFF. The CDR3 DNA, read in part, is TGTGCCAGCAGTGATCTGGGCCGCTATGCT.

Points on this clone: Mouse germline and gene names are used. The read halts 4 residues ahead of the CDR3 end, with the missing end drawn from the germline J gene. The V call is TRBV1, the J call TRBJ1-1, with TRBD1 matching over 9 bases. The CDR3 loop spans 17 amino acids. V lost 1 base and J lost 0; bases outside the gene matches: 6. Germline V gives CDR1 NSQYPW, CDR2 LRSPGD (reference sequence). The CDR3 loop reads CTCSAGGQGSSNTEVFF. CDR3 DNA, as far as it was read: TGCACCTGCAGTGCAGGGGGACAGGGCTCTTCAAACACA.

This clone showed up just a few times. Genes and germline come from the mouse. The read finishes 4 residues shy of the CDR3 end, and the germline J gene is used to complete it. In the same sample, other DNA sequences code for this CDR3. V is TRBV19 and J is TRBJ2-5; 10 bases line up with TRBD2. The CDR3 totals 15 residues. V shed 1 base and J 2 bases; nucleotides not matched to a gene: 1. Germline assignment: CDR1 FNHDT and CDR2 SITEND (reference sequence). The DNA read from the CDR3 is TGTGCCAGCAGTATATGGACTGGGGGCCAAGAC. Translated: CASSIWTGGQD. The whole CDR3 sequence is CASSIWTGGQDTQYF.

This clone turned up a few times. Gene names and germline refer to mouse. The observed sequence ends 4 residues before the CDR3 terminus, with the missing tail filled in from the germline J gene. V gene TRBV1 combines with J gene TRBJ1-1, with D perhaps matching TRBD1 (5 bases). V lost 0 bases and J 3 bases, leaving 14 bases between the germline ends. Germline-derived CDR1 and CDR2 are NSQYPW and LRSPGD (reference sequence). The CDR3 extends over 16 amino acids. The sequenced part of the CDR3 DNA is TGCACCTGCAGTGCAGATCTATGGGGGTCGGACACA. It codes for CTCSADLWGSDT. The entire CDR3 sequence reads CTCSADLWGSDTEVFF.

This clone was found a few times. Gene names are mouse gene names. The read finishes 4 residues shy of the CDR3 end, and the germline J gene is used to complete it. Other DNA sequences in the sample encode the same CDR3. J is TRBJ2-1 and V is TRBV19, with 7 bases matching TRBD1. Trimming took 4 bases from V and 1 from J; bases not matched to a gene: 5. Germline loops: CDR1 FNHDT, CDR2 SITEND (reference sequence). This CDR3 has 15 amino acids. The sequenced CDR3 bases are TGTGCCAGCAGTTCGCCGGGACAGAACTATGCT. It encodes CASSSPGQNYA. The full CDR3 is CASSSPGQNYAEQFF. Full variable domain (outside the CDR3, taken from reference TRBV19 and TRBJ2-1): GGIITQTPKFLIGQEGQKLTLKCQQNFNHDTMYWYRQDSGKGLRLIYYSITENDLQKGDLSEGYDASREKKSSFSLTVTSAQKNEMAVFLCASSSPGQNYAEQFFGPGTRLTVL.

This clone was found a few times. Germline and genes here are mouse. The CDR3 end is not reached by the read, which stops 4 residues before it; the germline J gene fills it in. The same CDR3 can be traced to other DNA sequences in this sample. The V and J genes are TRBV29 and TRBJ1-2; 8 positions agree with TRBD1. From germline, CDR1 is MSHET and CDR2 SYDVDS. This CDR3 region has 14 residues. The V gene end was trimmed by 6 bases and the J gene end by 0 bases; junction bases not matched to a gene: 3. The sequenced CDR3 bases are TGTGCTAGCAGCCCAGGGGGCGCAAACTCC. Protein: CASSPGGANS. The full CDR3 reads CASSPGGANSDYTF.

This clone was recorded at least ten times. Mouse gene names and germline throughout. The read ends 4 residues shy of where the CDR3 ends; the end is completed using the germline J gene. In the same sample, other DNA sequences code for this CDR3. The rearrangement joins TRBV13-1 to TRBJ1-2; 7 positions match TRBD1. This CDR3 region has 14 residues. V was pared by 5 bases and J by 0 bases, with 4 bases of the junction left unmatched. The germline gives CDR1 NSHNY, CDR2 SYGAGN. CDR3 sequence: CASSRDRANSDYTF. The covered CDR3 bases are TGTGCCAGCAGCCGGGACAGAGCAAACTCC.

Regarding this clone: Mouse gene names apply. CDR3 sequence: CASSPLGGRAETLYF. The part of the CDR3 DNA that was read is TGTGCCAGCAGCCCACTGGGGGGGCGTGCAGAA. The chain combines TRBV5 with TRBJ2-3, with 11 bases lining up with TRBD2. The read is 4 residues too short to cover the CDR3 end, so that end is filled in from the germline J gene. Germline CDR1 and CDR2: LGHNA and YNLKQL (reference sequence). Trimming took 4 bases from V and 1 from J; bases not matched to a gene: 1. The CDR3 has 15 residues.

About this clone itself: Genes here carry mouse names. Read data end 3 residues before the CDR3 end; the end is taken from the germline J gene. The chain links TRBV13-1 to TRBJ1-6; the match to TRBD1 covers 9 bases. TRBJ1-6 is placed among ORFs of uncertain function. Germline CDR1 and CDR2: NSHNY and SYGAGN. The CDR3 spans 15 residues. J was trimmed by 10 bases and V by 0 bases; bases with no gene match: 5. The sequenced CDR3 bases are TGTGCCAGCAGTGATGGACAGGGGGGAGACTCGCCC. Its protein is CASSDGQGGDSP. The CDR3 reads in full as CASSDGQGGDSPLYF.

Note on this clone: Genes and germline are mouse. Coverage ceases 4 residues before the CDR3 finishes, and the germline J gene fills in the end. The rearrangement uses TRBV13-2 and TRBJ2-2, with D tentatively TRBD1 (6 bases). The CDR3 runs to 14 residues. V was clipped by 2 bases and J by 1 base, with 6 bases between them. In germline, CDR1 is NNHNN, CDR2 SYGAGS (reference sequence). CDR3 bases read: TGTGCCAGCGGTGAGGACAGAAACACCGGG. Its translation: CASGEDRNTG. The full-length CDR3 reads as CASGEDRNTGQLYF.

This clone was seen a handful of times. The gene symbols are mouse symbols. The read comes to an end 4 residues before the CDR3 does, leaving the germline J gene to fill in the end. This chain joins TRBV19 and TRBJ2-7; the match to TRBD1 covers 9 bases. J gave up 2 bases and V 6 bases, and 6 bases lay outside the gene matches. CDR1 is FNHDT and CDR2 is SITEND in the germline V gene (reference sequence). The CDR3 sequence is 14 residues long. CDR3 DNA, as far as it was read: TGTGCCAGCACCAGACAGGGGGGACCCTAT. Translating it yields CASTRQGGPY. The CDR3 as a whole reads CASTRQGGPYEQYF.